These T cell receptor beta chains were read from a single sample in a study of T cells in Graves' hyperthyroidism and ophthalmopathy. One entry per CDR3 protein results from TCRdb running MiXCR on the multiplex PCR reads. Of fewer than 500,000 distinct CDR3 sequences listed, approximately 15% are singletons. Sequenced sample: blood. The receptors shown here come from a man younger than 30 with Graves' ophthalmopathy. Each CDR3 is given with its conserved first and last residue. Each record gives: CDR3 DNA, CDR3 protein, D gene, clone size, V gene, J gene. The D gene is left open where the match is weak. Size is stated for part of the rows, as once, few or many counts, or as a class when the clone is expanded.

cdr3_nt: TGTGCCAGCAGCGGGGACACGGCCGTTCAGTACTTC
cdr3_aa: CASSGDTAVQYF
d_call: NA
clone_size: NA
v_call: TRBV6-1
j_call: TRBJ2-4

cdr3_nt: TGTGCCAGCAGCGCCGAAGGGACCCAGTACTTC
cdr3_aa: CASSAEGTQYF
d_call: NA
clone_size: NA
v_call: TRBV5-4
j_call: TRBJ2-5

cdr3_nt: TGTGCCAGCAGTTTGGGGGGCGCGACCAAAAACATTCAGTACTTC
cdr3_aa: CASSLGGATKNIQYF
d_call: NA
clone_size: many
v_call: TRBV12-3/TRBV12-4
j_call: TRBJ2-4

cdr3_nt: TGCGCCAGCAGCCCTGATCAGAGCCTCCAAGAGACCCAGTACTTC
cdr3_aa: CASSPDQSLQETQYF
d_call: NA
clone_size: NA
v_call: TRBV5-1
j_call: TRBJ2-5

cdr3_nt: TGTGCCAGCATGGTCCGGACAGGGTGGCGAGAGACCCAGTACTTC
cdr3_aa: CASMVRTGWRETQYF
d_call: TRBD1
clone_size: many
v_call: TRBV2
j_call: TRBJ2-5

cdr3_nt: TGTGCCAGCAGCGCCCCTACCGGGACAGGCAATTCACCCCTCCACTTT
cdr3_aa: CASSAPTGTGNSPLHF
d_call: TRBD1
clone_size: NA
v_call: TRBV12-5
j_call: TRBJ1-6

cdr3_nt: TGTGCCAGCAGTGAAGTTGCAGCGGGGGGGTTGGAGACCCAGTACTTC
cdr3_aa: CASSEVAAGGLETQYF
d_call: TRBD2
clone_size: many
v_call: TRBV2
j_call: TRBJ2-5

cdr3_nt: TGCGCCAGCAGCTGGGGGGGTAGCACAGATACGCAGTATTTT
cdr3_aa: CASSWGGSTDTQYF
d_call: TRBD2
clone_size: many
v_call: TRBV5-1
j_call: TRBJ2-3

cdr3_nt: TGTGCCAGCAGCTTAGCGTTGGGCTATGGCTACACCTTC
cdr3_aa: CASSLALGYGYTF
d_call: NA
clone_size: NA
v_call: TRBV7-6
j_call: TRBJ1-2

cdr3_nt: TGTGCCAGCAGCTTATCCCGGGTTGAAAAACTGTTTTTT
cdr3_aa: CASSLSRVEKLFF
d_call: NA
clone_size: many
v_call: TRBV7-8
j_call: TRBJ1-4

cdr3_nt: TGTGCCAGCAGTGTAGGGCCGGGGCGAGAAAAACTGTTTTTT
cdr3_aa: CASSVGPGREKLFF
d_call: NA
clone_size: few
v_call: TRBV7-6
j_call: TRBJ1-4

cdr3_nt: TGTGCCAGCAGCGCGGAACACCCATTAAGGAATGAGCAGTTCTTC
cdr3_aa: CASSAEHPLRNEQFF
d_call: NA
clone_size: many
v_call: TRBV7-8
j_call: TRBJ2-1

cdr3_nt: TGTGCCACCTTTCCGGGGCCCGGGGGAGCTAACTATGGCTACACCTTC
cdr3_aa: CATFPGPGGANYGYTF
d_call: NA
clone_size: few
v_call: TRBV15
j_call: TRBJ1-2

cdr3_nt: TGTGCCAGCAGGACCGGGACTAGCGGCCAAGAGACCCAGTACTTC
cdr3_aa: CASRTGTSGQETQYF
d_call: TRBD2
clone_size: many
v_call: TRBV2
j_call: TRBJ2-5

cdr3_nt: TGTGCCAGCTCACAATCCGGGGTTCTCTACAATGAGCAGTTCTTC
cdr3_aa: CASSQSGVLYNEQFF
d_call: NA
clone_size: few
v_call: TRBV18
j_call: TRBJ2-1

cdr3_nt: TGTGCCAGCACGCCGGGGACAGGGAATGGCTACACCTTC
cdr3_aa: CASTPGTGNGYTF
d_call: TRBD1
clone_size: many
v_call: TRBV11-2
j_call: TRBJ1-2

cdr3_nt: TGTGCCAGCGTCGGCGCTGGGGTTCCCCTCCACTTT
cdr3_aa: CASVGAGVPLHF
d_call: NA
clone_size: many
v_call: TRBV2
j_call: TRBJ1-6

cdr3_nt: TGTGCCAGCAGCCGCGATGGAGCGGGGTCCCAAGAGACCCAGTACTTC
cdr3_aa: CASSRDGAGSQETQYF
d_call: TRBD2
clone_size: many
v_call: TRBV3-1
j_call: TRBJ2-5

cdr3_nt: TGTGCCAGCAGCTTAATGGGACATAAGAACACTGAAGCTTTCTTT
cdr3_aa: CASSLMGHKNTEAFF
d_call: NA
clone_size: many
v_call: TRBV11-2
j_call: TRBJ1-1

cdr3_nt: TGTGCCAGCAGCTTGGGACAGTCCAAATGGGGCTACACCTTC
cdr3_aa: CASSLGQSKWGYTF
d_call: TRBD1
clone_size: many
v_call: TRBV7-8
j_call: TRBJ1-2

cdr3_nt: TGTGCCAGCAGCTACGGGACAGTTCCATGGTCACCCCTCCACTTT
cdr3_aa: CASSYGTVPWSPLHF
d_call: TRBD1
clone_size: NA
v_call: TRBV7-6
j_call: TRBJ1-6

cdr3_nt: TGTGCCAGCAGCGCCCCTACCGGGACAGGGGTGAACGAGCAGTACTTC
cdr3_aa: CASSAPTGTGVNEQYF
d_call: TRBD1
clone_size: NA
v_call: TRBV9
j_call: TRBJ2-7

cdr3_nt: TGTGCCAGCAGGGGACTAAGGACAGGGGTCGGCTACACCTTC
cdr3_aa: CASRGLRTGVGYTF
d_call: TRBD1
clone_size: few
v_call: TRBV6-2/TRBV6-3
j_call: TRBJ1-2

cdr3_nt: TGTGCCAGCAGCACGGACGGTTCGGAGGGGTATCTGTCAGATACGCAGTATTTT
cdr3_aa: CASSTDGSEGYLSDTQYF
d_call: NA
clone_size: many
v_call: TRBV7-6
j_call: TRBJ2-3

cdr3_nt: TGTGCCAGCAGCCCAATATTAATTACAGGGATGAACACTGAAGCTTTCTTT
cdr3_aa: CASSPILITGMNTEAFF
d_call: NA
clone_size: many
v_call: TRBV27
j_call: TRBJ1-1